This TCR beta chain originates from a study of T cells in Graves' hyperthyroidism and ophthalmopathy. Amplification targeted TCR beta CDR3 regions from RNA transcripts. Carried out on the TCR CDR3, a first-round RT-PCR used the HTBI primer set. TCRdb passed the multiplex PCR reads through MiXCR, listing each CDR3 protein once. The profile shows some 800,000 distinct CDR3 sequences, more than 30% of them singletons. An absence of ophthalmopathy progression within 18 months meant stable Graves' hyperthyroidism. Patients showing uncontrolled infection, other autoimmune disease, pregnancy or lactation were ineligible. The CDR3 covers 14 residues. Looked up from germline, CDR1 is SGHDT and CDR2 is YYEEEE. V was clipped by 7 bases and J by 5 bases, with 18 bases between them. This clonotype was seen only a few times. Its specificity is not known. Findings and caveats of the study: The blood repertoire included most of the expanded thyroid clonotypes above 0.001.

The receptor was derived from a man between 18 and 29 years old with Graves' hyperthyroidism. This chain uses TRBV5-6 with TRBJ2-5, with D perhaps given as TRBD1 or TRBD2 (7 bases each). The sample consisted of blood. The CDR3 coding sequence is TGTGCCAGCGGGGGGGAAGGGGGCTGGGAGACCCAGTACTTC. As protein: CASGGEGGWETQYF.